These 29 T cell receptor beta chains originate from one sample sequenced in a study of Graves' ophthalmopathy and Graves' hyperthyroidism. Amplification from RNA transcripts yielded the TCR beta CDR3 regions. After a first-round RT-PCR with HTBI primers, a second-round multiplex PCR was run. TCRdb re-analysed the multiplex PCR reads in MiXCR, keeping a single row per CDR3 protein. In the table there are hundreds of thousands of distinct CDR3 sequences, about a fifth of which are singletons. Sequenced: peripheral blood. The receptors here all came from a woman aged 18-29 years with stable Graves' hyperthyroidism. Some clones in this sample may be carry-over from other donors' samples.

This clonotype was found many times. The chain carries TRBV2 and TRBJ1-2; D is unresolved. Germline loops: CDR1 SNHLY, CDR2 FYNNEI. The CDR3 length is 15 residues. The ends were cut back, 1 base at V and 1 base at J, with 10 bases in the middle. CDR3 bases: TGTGCCAGCAGTGAAGTTGGTAGTTTTAACTATGGCTACACCTTC. Encoded protein: CASSEVGSFNYGYTF. Full variable domain (missing parts from reference TRBV2 and TRBJ1-2): EPEVTQTPSHQVTQMGQEVILRCVPISNHLYFYWYRQILGQKVEFLVSFYNNEISEKSEIFDDQFSVERPDGSNFTLKIRSTKLEDSAMYFCASSEVGSFNYGYTFGSGTRLTVV.

This clonotype turned up a few times. Compared with germline, one end of the junction differs, possibly owing to a read error. This chain uses TRBV7-7 with TRBJ2-2; the D gene is possibly TRBD2 (5 bases). The CDR3 runs to 18 residues. Germline V CDR1 and CDR2: SSHAT, FNYEAQ (reference sequence). The CDR3 spells CASSLVPLAYSNTGELFF. The CDR3 bases are TGTGCTAGCAGCTTAGTTCCCCTAGCCTATTCGAACACCGGGGAGCTGTTTTTT.

This clonotype has ten or more counts. The chain has TRBV6-5 and TRBJ1-2, with a weak D call TRBD1 (5 bases). V was trimmed by 2 bases and J by 10 bases, leaving 14 bases between them. The germline CDR1 and CDR2 sequences are MNHEY and SVGAGI. The CDR3 spans 13 residues. The DNA for the CDR3 is TGTGCCAGCAGTTACAGGGGAATTAAGGTCTACACCTTC. Its protein is CASSYRGIKVYTF.

This clonotype was observed many times. The gene calls are TRBV28 and TRBJ2-7; the match to TRBD1 covers 7 bases. With V trimmed by 5 bases and J by 4 bases, 8 bases remained unmatched. This CDR3 comprises 14 residues. Germline CDR1 MDHEN, CDR2 SYDVKM. The CDR3 DNA sequence: TGTGCCAGCAGTATGGGACAGAAGACTTACGAGCAGTACTTC. Translated: CASSMGQKTYEQYF.

Only a few counts were recorded for this clonotype. The rearrangement uses TRBV2 and TRBJ2-7; D remains unclear. The CDR3 runs to 13 residues. The germline V gene encodes CDR1 SNHLY and CDR2 FYNNEI. V lost 7 bases to trimming and J lost 5 bases, with 15 bases between them. The CDR3 DNA follows: TGTGCCAGCACCCCACGAATCACCCACGAGCAGTACTTC. Its protein is CASTPRITHEQYF.

The table lists this clonotype with a few counts. The chain recombines TRBV28 with TRBJ2-5; 10 bases fit TRBD2. The CDR3 spans 13 residues. Germline assignment: CDR1 MDHEN and CDR2 SYDVKM. The trim removed 10 bases at V and 1 base at J, leaving 3 bases unmatched. The CDR3 protein is CATSSGGQETQYF. The CDR3 DNA is TGTGCCACCTCTAGCGGGGGCCAAGAGACCCAGTACTTC.

This clonotype was observed many times. The chain is built from TRBV20-1 and TRBJ1-6; 7 nucleotides align to TRBD1. Per the germline V gene, CDR1 is DFQATT and CDR2 is SNEGSKA (reference sequence). This CDR3 comprises 15 residues. The V gene end was trimmed by 6 bases and the J gene end by 3 bases; junction bases not matched to a gene: 8. CDR3 DNA sequence: TGCAGTGCCCCTCCCAGGGGGGTCTATAATTCACCCCTCCACTTT. Its protein product is CSAPPRGVYNSPLHF.

This clonotype was counted many times. V is TRBV3-1 and J is TRBJ1-1; D remains ambiguous. Germline lookup yields CDR1 LGHDT and CDR2 YNNKEL (reference sequence). The CDR3 length is 12 residues. The germline V and J ends were trimmed by 2 bases and 10 bases, with 11 bases remaining between them. The CDR3 nucleotides read TGTGCCAGCAGCCAATTGGGAATACTAGCTTTCTTT. Its protein product is CASSQLGILAFF.

This chain joins TRBV6-5 and TRBJ1-1; D unresolved. Between the trimmed V and J ends, which lost 2 bases and 0 bases, there was a span of 13 bases. The germline gives CDR1 MNHEY, CDR2 SVGAGI. CDR3 length equals 16 residues. CDR3 region: CASSYNLLRMNTEAFF. The CDR3 nucleotides are TGTGCCAGCAGTTACAATCTATTACGAATGAACACTGAAGCTTTCTTT.

The chain employs TRBV7-8 and TRBJ2-5; the match to TRBD1 covers 9 bases. The length of the CDR3 is 15 residues. Germline V gives CDR1 SGHVS, CDR2 FQNEAQ. V shed 5 bases and J 5 bases; nucleotides not matched to a gene: 9. Written as DNA, the CDR3 is TGTGCCAGCAGCGACCAGACAGGGGGACGGGAGACCCAGTACTTC. Amino acids: CASSDQTGGRETQYF.

This clonotype was counted many times. This chain connects TRBV6-2 or TRBV6-3 to TRBJ2-4; TRBD1 aligns across 10 bases. CDR1 is MNHEY and CDR2 is SVGEGT in the germline V gene. After removal of 4 bases from V and 6 bases from J, the junction contained 3 bases not matched to a gene. This CDR3 spans 14 amino acids. The CDR3 reads CASSWTGGLNIQYF. Here the CDR3 DNA reads TGTGCCAGCAGTTGGACAGGGGGGTTAAACATTCAGTACTTC.

Many counts were recorded for this clonotype. Written as DNA, the CDR3 is TGTGCCAGTTTTCCCAGGGTCCACACTGAAGCTTTCTTT. It yields the protein CASFPRVHTEAFF. This chain uses TRBV6-2 or TRBV6-3 with TRBJ1-1; D is possibly TRBD1 (5 bases). The germline CDR1 and CDR2 sequences are MNHEY and SVGEGT. Between the trimmed V and J ends, which lost 9 bases and 3 bases, there was a span of 14 bases. This CDR3 region has 13 residues.

This clonotype appeared many times. The rearrangement links TRBV5-1 to TRBJ2-2; D is uncertain. This CDR3 has 13 amino acids. V was trimmed by 8 bases and J by 1 base, leaving 9 bases between them. Per germline, CDR1 SGHRS and CDR2 YFSETQ. CDR3 in DNA: TGCGCCAGTTCGACCGAGAACACCGGGGAGCTGTTTTTT. Translated, it gives CASSTENTGELFF.

There are a few counts of this clonotype. V gene TRBV3-1 combines with J gene TRBJ1-2, with no clear D. The CDR3 is 13 residues long. V was shortened by 2 bases and J by 8 bases, with 12 bases between the two germline ends. Per the germline V gene, CDR1 is LGHDT and CDR2 is YNNKEL (reference sequence). The CDR3 nucleotides are TGTGCCAGCAGCCAAACCCCCATGGGGGGCTACACCTTC. Protein sequence: CASSQTPMGGYTF. Looking up the rest from reference TRBV3-1 and TRBJ1-2 gives the full variable domain: DTAVSQTPKYLVTQMGNDKSIKCEQNLGHDTMYWYKQDSKKFLKIMFSYNNKELIINETVPNRFSPKSPDKAHLNLHINSLELGDSAVYFCASSQTPMGGYTFGSGTRLTVV.

This clonotype has ten or more counts. The J gene is TRBJ1-1, the V gene TRBV28; TRBD1 matches at 7 bases. The trim removed 11 bases at V and 8 bases at J, leaving 14 bases unmatched. Germline CDR1 and CDR2: MDHEN and SYDVKM. The length of the CDR3 is 13 residues. The CDR3 reads CASKGGGGAEAFF. The CDR3 nucleotides are TGTGCCTCAAAGGGGGGAGGGGGCGCAGAAGCTTTCTTT.

At least ten counts were recorded for this clonotype. This chain links TRBV28 with TRBJ2-7; TRBD1 agrees at 7 bases. V gave up 5 bases and J gave up 5 bases; unmatched junction bases: 12. The germline V gene encodes CDR1 MDHEN and CDR2 SYDVKM. The CDR3 runs 15 residues. The CDR3 sequence is CASSPLRDRPHEQYF. As DNA, the CDR3 is TGTGCCAGCAGTCCGCTCCGGGACAGACCCCACGAGCAGTACTTC.

This clonotype was picked up many times. The rearrangement joins TRBV19 to TRBJ1-1, with D possibly TRBD1 on 5 matching bases. V shed 1 base and J shed 1 base, with 7 bases lying between them. From germline, CDR1 is LNHDA and CDR2 SQIVND (reference sequence). The CDR3 extends over 14 amino acids. In DNA form, the CDR3 reads TGTGCCAGTAGTATAGGCGGGGCGAACACTGAAGCTTTCTTT. This encodes CASSIGGANTEAFF.

V usage is TRBV2 and J usage is TRBJ2-7, with 9 bases matching TRBD2. Germline CDR1 and CDR2: SNHLY and FYNNEI. The CDR3 contains 14 residues. V dropped 0 bases and J dropped 5; count of bases not matched to a gene: 2. The DNA of the CDR3 is TGTGCCAGCAGTGAAGCAGGCGGGGGGGACGAGCAGTACTTC. Encoded protein: CASSEAGGGDEQYF.

This clonotype has only a few counts. The chain has TRBV11-2 and TRBJ2-2; a weak D match, TRBD1 (5 bases). V lost 4 bases and J lost 0, with 21 bases in between. CDR3 length equals 19 residues. CDR1 and CDR2 (germline): SGHAT, FQNNGV. The CDR3 is CASSYGLTYRYPNTGELFF. CDR3 nucleotide sequence: TGTGCCAGCAGCTACGGATTGACCTACAGGTACCCGAACACCGGGGAGCTGTTTTTT.

The J gene is TRBJ2-7, the V gene TRBV3-1; D not certain. This CDR3 is built from 14 residues. V lost 1 base and J lost 6, with 13 bases in between. Germline V gene sequence: CDR1 LGHDT, CDR2 YNNKEL (reference sequence). CDR3 in DNA: TGTGCCAGCAGCCAAGTTGAGGCGAGGACCGAGCAGTACTTC. Residues: CASSQVEARTEQYF.

This clonotype was found many times. The V and J genes are TRBV20-1 and TRBJ1-5, with TRBD1 identical over 9 bases. Germline assignment: CDR1 DFQATT and CDR2 SNEGSKA (reference sequence). The CDR3 runs to 15 residues. Losses at the gene ends were 6 bases for V and 3 bases for J; bases not matched to a gene: 9. CDR3 nucleotide sequence: TGCAGTGCAAGGGCGGGGACAGGGAACAATCAGCCCCAGCATTTT. Translation: CSARAGTGNNQPQHF.

The chain links TRBV3-1 to TRBJ2-7; TRBD1 matches at 7 bases. The trim removed 8 bases at V and 3 bases at J, leaving 10 bases unmatched. Germline values: CDR1 LGHDT, CDR2 YNNKEL (reference sequence). CDR3 length: 14 residues. In nucleotides, the CDR3 is TGTGCCAGCGCTACGGGCAGGGGGAACTACGAGCAGTACTTC. Amino acids: CASATGRGNYEQYF.

Only a few counts were recorded for this clonotype. The chain is built from TRBV5-1 and TRBJ2-7; D is unclear. There are 15 residues in the CDR3. The germline V gene has CDR1 SGHRS and CDR2 YFSETQ. Trimming took off 7 bases at V and 0 bases at J, with 17 bases between the two ends. The CDR3 nucleotides read TGCGCCAGCCGAGAAGGGCCCAGCCTCTCCTACGAGCAGTACTTC. It codes for CASREGPSLSYEQYF.

Many counts were recorded for this clonotype. This chain links TRBV5-1 with TRBJ1-1; D may be TRBD1 (5 bases). Trimming shortened V by 3 bases and J by 4 bases, and 16 bases separated the two germline ends. The germline V gene encodes CDR1 SGHRS and CDR2 YFSETQ. There are 15 residues in the CDR3. CDR3 amino acids: CASSSDMTAVTEAFF. CDR3 nucleotide sequence: TGCGCCAGCAGCTCGGACATGACTGCGGTCACTGAAGCTTTCTTT.

This clonotype appeared many times. The chain is built from TRBV15 and TRBJ2-5, with TRBD1 identical over 7 bases. V lost 0 bases and J lost 6; bases outside the gene matches: 4. CDR1 is LNHNV, CDR2 YYDKDF, per germline (reference sequence). The CDR3 consists of 14 residues. The CDR3 sequence: CATSREGGEKTQYF. The CDR3 bases are TGTGCCACCAGCAGAGAAGGGGGCGAAAAGACCCAGTACTTC.

The chain links TRBV20-1 to TRBJ1-2; 7 bases agree with TRBD1. The junction had 11 bases not matched to a gene; V was cut back by 3 bases and J by 7 bases. Germline V lookup: CDR1 DFQATT, CDR2 SNEGSKA (reference sequence). The CDR3 extends over 14 amino acids. CDR3 in DNA: TGCAGTGCTAGCGATTCAGACAGGGATAGTGGCTACACCTTC. This sequence encodes CSASDSDRDSGYTF.

V and J are TRBV28 and TRBJ2-7; no clear D gene. This CDR3 spans 14 amino acids. The V end lost 8 bases, the J end lost 2 bases, and 16 bases lay between the germline ends. Germline V gives CDR1 MDHEN, CDR2 SYDVKM. The CDR3 region is CASLSHPRTYEQYF. The CDR3 region has the DNA TGTGCCAGCCTCTCCCACCCCAGGACCTACGAGCAGTACTTC. Combining the CDR3 with reference TRBV28 and TRBJ2-7 gives the whole variable domain DVKVTQSSRYLVKRTGEKVFLECVQDMDHENMFWYRQDPGLGLRLIYFSYDVKMKEKGDIPEGYSVSREKKERFSLILESASTNQTSMYLCASLSHPRTYEQYFGPGTRLTVT.

This clonotype was observed a few times. V and J are TRBV5-4 and TRBJ2-5, with TRBD2 identical over 8 bases. CDR1 is SGHNT, CDR2 YYREEE, per germline (reference sequence). The CDR3 contains 14 residues. The V gene end was trimmed by 4 bases and the J gene end by 5 bases; junction bases not matched to a gene: 7. The CDR3 reads CASSLKAGVETQYF. CDR3 bases: TGTGCCAGCAGCCTAAAAGCGGGAGTTGAGACCCAGTACTTC.

This clonotype showed up many times. The gene calls are TRBV9 and TRBJ2-5; D is possibly TRBD2 (5 bases). The germline V and J ends were trimmed by 4 bases and 1 base, with 17 bases remaining between them. Germline CDR1 is SGDLS and CDR2 is YYNGEE. The CDR3 has 16 residues. Here the CDR3 reads CASSPPARGPQETQYF. The CDR3 DNA reads TGTGCCAGCAGCCCGCCCGCCCGGGGTCCCCAAGAGACCCAGTACTTC.